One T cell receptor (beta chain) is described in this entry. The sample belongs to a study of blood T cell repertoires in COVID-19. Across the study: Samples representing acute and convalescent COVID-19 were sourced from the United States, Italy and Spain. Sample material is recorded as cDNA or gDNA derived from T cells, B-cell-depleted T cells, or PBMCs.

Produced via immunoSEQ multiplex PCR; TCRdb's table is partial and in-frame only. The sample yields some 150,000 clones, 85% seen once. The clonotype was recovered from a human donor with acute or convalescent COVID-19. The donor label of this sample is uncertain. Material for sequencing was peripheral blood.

This CDR3 is CASNQNGGAQETQYF. CDR3 in DNA: TGTGCCAGTAACCAGAACGGGGGGGCACAAGAGACCCAGTACTTC. The V and J genes are TRBV6-6 and TRBJ2-5, with 8 bases matching TRBD2. The germline V gene has CDR1 MNHNY and CDR2 SVGAGI (reference sequence). Trimming took 9 bases from V and 2 from J; bases not matched to a gene: 11. The CDR3 is 15 amino acids.